These 30 T cell receptor beta chains came from one sample sequenced in a study of response to subunit inactivated influenza vaccine. TCRdb passed the RT-PCR reads through MiXCR, listing each CDR3 protein once. The table lists around 580,000 distinct CDR3 sequences, roughly 12% of them singletons, with about a tenth in the top ten. The sample consisted of PBMCs from blood, taken on the day of vaccination. The receptors originated from a man aged 45 to 65 who received an inactivated influenza vaccine.

On this clonotype itself: Given a much more abundant clone one base away, this may be a read error. V and J are TRBV28 and TRBJ1-5; TRBD1 matches 8 bases. The CDR3 length is 15 residues. CDR1 and CDR2 from the germline V gene are MDHEN and SYDVKM. The CDR3 loop reads CAGSSGQGSTQPQHF. CDR3 nucleotide sequence: TGTGCCGGCAGTTCCGGACAGGGTAGCACTCAGCCCCAGCATTTT. Drawing the rest from reference TRBV28 and TRBJ1-5, the complete variable domain is DVKVTQSSRYLVKRTGEKVFLECVQDMDHENMFWYRQDPGLGLRLIYFSYDVKMKEKGDIPEGYSVSREKKERFSLILESASTNQTSMYLCAGSSGQGSTQPQHFGDGTRLSIL.

This clonotype was observed a few times. V is TRBV7-2 and J is TRBJ1-2; D not resolved. The CDR3 loop spans 14 amino acids. In germline, CDR1 is SGHTA, CDR2 FQGNSA. The V end was cut by 5 bases, the J end by 0 bases, with 10 bases between. The CDR3 sequence: CASSPLSSNYGYTF. The CDR3 nucleotides are TGTGCCAGCAGCCCTTTGAGCTCTAACTATGGCTACACCTTC.

This chain links TRBV20-1 with TRBJ2-7, with 7 positions matching TRBD1. Looked up from germline, CDR1 is DFQATT and CDR2 is SNEGSKA (reference sequence). The length of the CDR3 is 16 residues. The ends lost 1 base at V and 5 bases at J; junction bases unmatched: 14. CDR3 amino acids: CSARGVRQGFSHEQYF. CDR3 DNA: TGCAGTGCTAGAGGGGTTCGACAGGGATTTAGTCACGAGCAGTACTTC.

This clonotype was recorded many times. The chain employs TRBV5-1 and TRBJ2-2, with D perhaps being TRBD1 or TRBD2 (5 bases each). Trimming pared 1 base from V and 4 bases from J, leaving 14 bases between. The CDR3 has 16 amino acids. Germline CDR1 is SGHRS and CDR2 is YFSETQ. CDR3 amino acids: CASSLSVTGGTGELFF. CDR3 in DNA: TGCGCCAGCAGCTTGAGCGTTACAGGAGGCACCGGGGAGCTGTTTTTT.

The sample holds many counts of this clonotype. The chain employs TRBV5-6 and TRBJ2-3; no definite D call. Germline values: CDR1 SGHDT, CDR2 YYEEEE. V was trimmed by 5 bases and J by 0 bases, leaving 13 bases between them. The CDR3 length is 15 residues. In nucleotides, the CDR3 is TGTGCCAGCAGTCTGGCGCCTACTAGCACAGATACGCAGTATTTT. It specifies CASSLAPTSTDTQYF.

The gene calls are TRBV28 and TRBJ2-5; D is ambiguous. There are 13 residues in the CDR3. Trimming stripped 7 bases from V and 2 bases from J, with 11 bases between. The V gene's germline CDR1 is MDHEN and CDR2 SYDVKM. The CDR3 DNA reads as TGTGCCAGCAAGAGCGCCTATCAAGAGACCCAGTACTTC. This encodes CASKSAYQETQYF.

J is TRBJ2-5 and V is TRBV7-2; TRBD2 matches 9 bases. The J segment lost 4 bases and the V segment lost 6 bases, leaving 9 bases of the junction unmatched. This CDR3 has 15 amino acids. Germline V gene data show CDR1 as SGHTA and CDR2 as FQGNSA. This CDR3 is CASSPPGLALETQYF. DNA for the CDR3: TGTGCCAGCAGTCCCCCCGGACTAGCGTTAGAGACCCAGTACTTC.

Only a few counts were recorded for this clonotype. The chain couples TRBV5-6 to TRBJ2-1; 8 nucleotides line up with TRBD2. Germline CDR1 reads SGHDT; CDR2 reads YYEEEE. Trimming cost V 2 bases and J 10 bases; bases outside gene matches: 11. The CDR3 consists of 15 residues. CDR3 amino acids: CASSFELAEPKEQFF. The CDR3, as DNA: TGTGCCAGCAGCTTCGAACTAGCGGAGCCCAAAGAGCAGTTCTTC.

This clonotype was observed a handful of times. V gene TRBV27 combines with J gene TRBJ1-5; 9 nucleotides line up with TRBD1. V trimming: 4 bases; J trimming: 4 bases; junction bases outside the gene matches: 8. The CDR3 sequence is 16 residues long. Germline V CDR1 and CDR2: MNHEY, SMNVEV (reference sequence). Written as DNA, the CDR3 is TGTGCCAGCAGTTCAACCGGGACAGGGAGAAATCAGCCCCAGCATTTT. Translating gives CASSSTGTGRNQPQHF.

The DNA of the CDR3 is TGTGCCAGCGGTAGAGCGGTGGGGACAGATACGCAGTATTTT. It encodes CASGRAVGTDTQYF. The rearrangement links TRBV6-1 to TRBJ2-3; TRBD2 is a possible D gene (5 bases). This CDR3 comprises 14 residues. The germline CDR1 and CDR2 sequences are MNHNS and SASEGT. V lost 8 bases to trimming and J lost 3 bases, with 15 bases between them.

This clonotype has a count of ten or more. The chain has TRBV7-9 and TRBJ2-2; 8 bases map to TRBD2. Germline values: CDR1 SEHNR, CDR2 FQNEAQ (reference sequence). The CDR3 extends over 16 amino acids. V shed 5 bases and J 4 bases; nucleotides not matched to a gene: 9. This CDR3 is CASSRGLVKGTGELFF. In nucleotides, the CDR3 is TGTGCCAGCAGCCGGGGACTAGTTAAAGGCACCGGGGAGCTGTTTTTT.

This clonotype was observed a handful of times. J is TRBJ2-3 and V is TRBV25-1; TRBD1 aligns across 8 bases. V shed 7 bases and J 4 bases; nucleotides not matched to a gene: 4. This CDR3 is built from 13 residues. Germline V gene lookup returns CDR1 MGHDK and CDR2 SYGVNS. Written as DNA, the CDR3 is TGTGCCAGCAAAGGACAGGGAGCAGATACGCAGTATTTT. It encodes CASKGQGADTQYF.

A few counts support this clonotype. The chain joins TRBV7-2 to TRBJ1-3, with D perhaps TRBD1 (5 bases). Germline V gene data show CDR1 as SGHTA and CDR2 as FQGNSA. This CDR3 comprises 15 residues. The V and J ends lost 5 bases and 0 bases respectively, with 11 bases between them. The CDR3 here is CASSGAPISGNTIYF. For the CDR3, the DNA is TGTGCCAGCAGCGGGGCCCCAATCTCTGGAAACACCATATATTTT.

This clonotype was recorded a few times. This sequence joins TRBV5-1 and TRBJ2-3; D is uncertain. The germline CDR1 and CDR2 sequences are SGHRS and YFSETQ. The CDR3 spans 14 residues. With 0 bases removed from V and 2 bases from J, the gap between germline ends came to 7 bases. CDR3 residues: CASSLVTATDTQYF. CDR3 bases: TGCGCCAGCAGCTTGGTTACGGCCACAGATACGCAGTATTTT.

This clonotype was seen more than once but under ten times. This chain links TRBV30 with TRBJ2-1, with D perhaps matching TRBD2 (5 bases). Germline CDR1 reads GTSNPN; CDR2 reads SVGIG (reference sequence). V gave up 1 base and J gave up 0 bases, with 7 bases separating them. The CDR3 has 14 residues. CDR3 nucleotides: TGTGCCTGGAGTGAAGGGAGCTCCTACAATGAGCAGTTCTTC. Its protein product is CAWSEGSSYNEQFF.

Ten or more counts support this clonotype. The rearrangement links TRBV5-1 to TRBJ2-7; TRBD1 aligns across 9 bases. Germline CDR1 is SGHRS and CDR2 is YFSETQ. With 0 bases clipped from V and 3 bases from J, the junction kept 4 bases outside the gene matches. The CDR3 runs to 15 residues. CDR3 region: CASSLDGTGIYEQYF. The CDR3 DNA is TGCGCCAGCAGCTTGGACGGGACAGGGATCTACGAGCAGTACTTC. The whole variable domain, filled in from reference TRBV5-1 and TRBJ2-7, reads KAGVTQTPRYLIKTRGQQVTLSCSPISGHRSVSWYQQTPGQGLQFLFEYFSETQRNKGNFPGRFSGRQFSNSRSEMNVSTLELGDSALYLCASSLDGTGIYEQYFGPGTRLTVT.

To note about this clonotype: One junction end disagrees with the germline gene, perhaps due to a read error. The V gene is TRBV7-9, the J gene TRBJ2-3; TRBD1 matches 10 bases. The CDR3 runs to 15 residues. The germline V gene encodes CDR1 SEHNR and CDR2 FQNEAQ (reference sequence). CDR3 loop: CASSLTTGGTYTQYF. The CDR3, as DNA: TGTGCCAGCAGCTTAACGACAGGGGGCACATATACGCAGTATTTT.

This chain connects TRBV6-1 to TRBJ2-2, with D perhaps TRBD2 (6 bases). Trimming removed 1 base at V and 4 bases at J, with 13 bases between. Germline V gives CDR1 MNHNS, CDR2 SASEGT. CDR3 size: 16 residues. The CDR3 DNA reads as TGTGCCAGCAGTGAAGTGGGAGGCGTTTTCACCGGGGAGCTGTTTTTT. It translates to CASSEVGGVFTGELFF.

This clonotype was seen a handful of times. The chain combines TRBV29-1 with TRBJ2-2; TRBD1 might be the D (6 bases). CDR1 is SQVTM, CDR2 ANQGSEA, per germline. The germline V and J ends were trimmed by 7 bases and 2 bases, with 11 bases remaining between them. CDR3 length equals 13 residues. CDR3 DNA: TGCAGCGCCCGACAGGTCAACACCGGGGAGCTGTTTTTT. It yields the protein CSARQVNTGELFF.

This clonotype was counted only a few times. The chain carries TRBV11-2 and TRBJ2-3, with no clear D. Trimming took off 6 bases at V and 8 bases at J, with 15 bases between the two ends. CDR3 length: 13 amino acids. CDR1 is SGHAT, CDR2 FQNNGV, per germline. CDR3 coding DNA: TGTGCCAGCAGGCTAAACCGTCGCGGTACGCAGTATTTT. This encodes CASRLNRRGTQYF.

This clonotype turned up a few times. This rearrangement joins TRBV20-1 to TRBJ1-6; no clear D. Germline V gives CDR1 DFQATT, CDR2 SNEGSKA (reference sequence). The CDR3 loop spans 13 amino acids. CDR3 sequence (DNA): TGCAGCGCGAGCGGGATAGATAATTCACCCCTCCACTTT. It is translated as CSASGIDNSPLHF.

V gene TRBV12-3 or TRBV12-4 combines with J gene TRBJ2-1; D is unresolved. The CDR3 covers 14 residues. Trimming removed 1 base at V and 9 bases at J, with 13 bases between. This CDR3 reads CASSLGVLKGEQFF. CDR3 coding DNA: TGTGCCAGCAGTTTAGGGGTCCTTAAGGGTGAGCAGTTCTTC.

J is TRBJ1-2 and V is TRBV4-1, with D tentatively TRBD1 (5 bases). The CDR3 has 15 amino acids. Trimming stripped 0 bases from V and 5 bases from J, with 13 bases between. The germline gives CDR1 MGHRA, CDR2 YSYEKL. As DNA, the CDR3 is TGCGCCAGCAGCCAAGATTTGACAGCAACATATGGCTACACCTTC. Translating it yields CASSQDLTATYGYTF.

A few counts support this clonotype. The gene calls are TRBV4-3 and TRBJ2-3; tentatively, D is TRBD1 (6 bases). CDR1 is LGHNA, CDR2 YSLEER, per germline. The CDR3 extends over 16 amino acids. V lost 0 bases, J lost 2 bases, and 12 bases lay in between. CDR3 region: CASSQDWQGYTDTQYF. Written as DNA, the CDR3 is TGCGCCAGCAGCCAAGATTGGCAGGGGTACACAGATACGCAGTATTTT.

V is TRBV20-1 and J is TRBJ2-5; 7 bases map to TRBD2. The V gene's germline CDR1 is DFQATT and CDR2 SNEGSKA (reference sequence). Trimming at V came to 6 bases and at J to 2 bases, leaving 6 bases not matched to a gene. The CDR3 consists of 13 residues. The DNA for the CDR3 is TGCAGTGCCCTGGGGGAGGGTCAAGAGACCCAGTACTTC. This gives the protein CSALGEGQETQYF.

This clonotype was recorded many times. A read error may account for a junction end that differs from germline. The V call is TRBV7-6, the J call TRBJ2-7; 10 bases fit TRBD2. The germline V gene has CDR1 SGHVS and CDR2 FNYEAQ. The CDR3 covers 14 residues. The chain's CDR3 is CASSLAGDPYEQYF. The CDR3 DNA reads TGTGCCAGCAGCCTAGCGGGAGATCCCTACGAGCAGTACTTC. Together with reference TRBV7-6 and TRBJ2-7, the CDR3 gives the full variable domain: GAGVSQSPRYKVTKRGQDVALRCDPISGHVSLYWYRQALGQGPEFLTYFNYEAQQDKSGLPNDRFSAERPEGSISTLTIQRTEQRDSAMYRCASSLAGDPYEQYFGPGTRLTVT.

This clonotype was counted a few times. CDR3 region: CASSMRNEQFF. The CDR3 nucleotides read TGTGCCAGTAGTATGCGGAATGAGCAGTTCTTC. The chain combines TRBV19 with TRBJ2-1; D not certain. V gave up 3 bases and J gave up 7 bases, with 4 bases separating them. Germline V CDR1 and CDR2: LNHDA, SQIVND (reference sequence). CDR3 length: 11 amino acids.

CDR3 sequence (DNA): TGTGCCAGCAGTTTGGGGGGACATCTCTATGGCTACACCTTC. Its protein is CASSLGGHLYGYTF. The chain is built from TRBV12-3 or TRBV12-4 and TRBJ1-2, with D tentatively TRBD1 (6 bases). This CDR3 has 14 amino acids. V was shortened by 3 bases and J by 4 bases, with 12 bases between the two germline ends.

This chain uses TRBV4-1 with TRBJ2-1; 7 nucleotides align to TRBD2. CDR1 is MGHRA and CDR2 is YSYEKL in the germline V gene. The CDR3 covers 14 residues. V shed 1 base, J shed 7 bases, and the junction held 4 bases outside the gene matches. The CDR3 DNA reads TGCGCCAGCAGCCAAGTCCTAGCGGAGAATGAGCAGTTCTTC. Translating gives CASSQVLAENEQFF.

This clonotype was seen only a few times. The chain carries TRBV5-6 and TRBJ1-2; 8 positions match TRBD1. The germline V gene encodes CDR1 SGHDT and CDR2 YYEEEE. The ends lost 3 bases at V and 3 bases at J; junction bases unmatched: 4. The length of the CDR3 is 14 residues. The CDR3 loop is CASSYTTGDYGYTF. DNA for the CDR3: TGTGCCAGCAGCTATACGACAGGGGACTATGGCTACACCTTC.